Listed below are T cell receptor beta chains from one sample, sequenced in a study of cytomegalovirus exposure and HLA in healthy donors. This table comes from immunoSEQ multiplex PCR, and its TCRdb copy is limited to in-frame clones, with some not included. Found here are some 200,000 clones, about 75% of them singletons; the top ten hold 1.5% to 2%. Sample: PBMCs. These receptors all come from a man between 18 and 29 years old in good health and CMV-seronegative. Both conserved end residues are part of each CDR3. Each record gives: V gene, clone size, D gene, J gene, CDR3 protein, CDR3 DNA. The D gene is left open where the match is weak. For some rows the clone size is stated as once, few or many, or as a class when expanded; others skip it.

TRBV19,.,.,TRBJ1-3,CASRGDRNTIYF,TGTGCCAGTAGGGGAGACAGAAACACCATATATTTT
TRBV2,.,.,TRBJ1-1,CASSSTGSTEAFF,TGTGCCAGCAGTTCGACAGGTAGCACTGAAGCTTTCTTT
TRBV30,.,.,TRBJ2-7,CAWRGDSYEQYF,TGTGCCTGGAGAGGAGACAGCTACGAGCAGTACTTC
TRBV9,.,TRBD2,TRBJ2-1,CASSVELAGAEQFF,TGTGCCAGCAGCGTAGAACTAGCGGGGGCCGAGCAGTTCTTC
TRBV10-3,once,.,TRBJ2-1,CAISDAVGGIRYNEQFF,TGTGCCATCAGTGACGCCGTGGGGGGAATTAGGTACAATGAGCAGTTCTTC
TRBV7-3,.,TRBD1,TRBJ2-7,CASSVNGQALYEQYF,TGTGCCAGCAGCGTAAACGGACAGGCTCTCTACGAGCAGTACTTC
TRBV6-5,few,TRBD2,TRBJ2-1,CASRGGRSYNEQFF,TGTGCCAGCCGGGGGGGGAGGTCCTACAATGAGCAGTTCTTC
TRBV5-5,.,TRBD1,TRBJ2-5,CASSVTGSETQYF,TGTGCCAGCAGCGTGACAGGGTCGGAGACCCAGTACTTC
TRBV11-2,.,.,TRBJ2-1,CASSFDRNYNEQFF,TGTGCCAGCAGCTTCGACAGGAACTACAATGAGCAGTTCTTC
TRBV28,few,.,TRBJ2-7,CASSLYKDSYEQYF,TGTGCCAGCAGTTTATATAAGGACAGCTACGAGCAGTACTTC
TRBV7-8,.,.,TRBJ1-3,CASSLAQGSGNTIYF,TGTGCCAGCAGCTTAGCGCAGGGTTCTGGAAACACCATATATTTT
TRBV7-9,many,.,TRBJ1-5,CASSQGGEAQPQHF,TGTGCCAGCAGCCAAGGGGGAGAGGCACAGCCCCAGCATTTT
TRBV27,.,TRBD1,TRBJ1-2,CASSLQGAEYGYTF,TGTGCCAGCAGTCTACAGGGGGCTGAGTATGGCTACACCTTC
TRBV7-9,.,TRBD2,TRBJ2-7,CASSLWERGRSYEQYF,TGTGCCAGCAGCTTATGGGAGCGGGGGAGGTCCTACGAGCAGTACTTC